The present TCR beta chain was sequenced within a study of cytomegalovirus exposure and HLA in healthy donors. Study-wide points: 16,951 TCR beta sequences were associated with HLA alleles at 0.05 false discovery rate in a later analysis. When analyzed later, a missense DCLRE1C variant was found to be linked to TCR beta V- and J-gene trimming.

This PCR relied on a set of 60 Vbeta primers and 13 Jbeta primers. TCRdb's table, derived via immunoSEQ multiplex PCR, lists solely in-frame clones and lacks some. The sample includes over 150,000 clones, 81% of them seen just once. On this clone: As yet, its antigen is unknown.

The germline gives CDR1 LNHDA, CDR2 SQIVND (reference sequence). The CDR3 runs 15 residues. Between the trimmed V and J ends, which lost 6 bases and 0 bases, there was a span of 12 bases. Sequencing was done on a sample of PBMCs. The sequence was collected from a woman between 45 and 65 years old in good health and CMV-seronegative. The genes are TRBV19 and TRBJ1-5; a possible D gene is TRBD1 (5 bases). CDR3 nucleotides: TGTGCCAGTAGCCCTGGACAAGTTAGCAATCAGCCCCAGCATTTT. This encodes CASSPGQVSNQPQHF.